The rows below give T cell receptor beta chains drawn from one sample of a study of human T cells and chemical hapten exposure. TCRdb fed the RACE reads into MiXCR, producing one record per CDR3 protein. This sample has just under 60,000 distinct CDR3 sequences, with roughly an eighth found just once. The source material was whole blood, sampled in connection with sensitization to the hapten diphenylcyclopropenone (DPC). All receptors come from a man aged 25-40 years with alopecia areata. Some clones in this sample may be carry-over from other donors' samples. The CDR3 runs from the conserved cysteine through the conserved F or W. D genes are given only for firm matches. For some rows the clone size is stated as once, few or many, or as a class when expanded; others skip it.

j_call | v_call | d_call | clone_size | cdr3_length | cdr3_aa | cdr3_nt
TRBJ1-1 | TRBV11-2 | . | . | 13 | CASSLNPGTEAFF | TGTGCCAGCAGCTTAAATCCGGGCACTGAAGCTTTCTTT
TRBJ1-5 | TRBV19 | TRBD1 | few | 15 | CASRIRQGVNQPQHF | TGTGCCAGTAGAATTCGACAGGGTGTAAATCAGCCCCAGCATTTT
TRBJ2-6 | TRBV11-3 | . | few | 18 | CASRTLVGTPSGANVLTF | TGTGCCAGCAGGACCCTGGTAGGGACACCCTCTGGGGCCAACGTCCTGACTTTC
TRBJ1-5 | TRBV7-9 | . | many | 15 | CASSPTGARGQPQHF | TGTGCCAGCAGTCCCACGGGGGCGCGTGGTCAGCCCCAGCATTTT
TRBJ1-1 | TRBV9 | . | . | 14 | CASSGTGRNTEAFF | TGTGCCAGCAGCGGAACAGGGAGGAACACTGAAGCTTTCTTT
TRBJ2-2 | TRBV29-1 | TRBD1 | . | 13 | CSAGTGAPGELFF | TGCAGCGCCGGGACAGGGGCCCCCGGGGAGCTGTTTTTT
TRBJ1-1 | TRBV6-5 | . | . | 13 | CASKYRTDTEAFF | TGTGCCAGTAAGTACCGGACAGACACTGAAGCTTTCTTT
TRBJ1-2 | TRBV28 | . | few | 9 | CASLYGYTF | TGTGCCAGCTTATATGGCTACACCTTC
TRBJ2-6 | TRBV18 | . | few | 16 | CASSEDRSSGANVLTF | TGTGCCAGCTCAGAAGACAGGAGCTCTGGGGCCAACGTCCTGACTTTC
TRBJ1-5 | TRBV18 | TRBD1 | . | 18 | CASSPRLFGDREAQPQHF | TGTGCCAGCTCACCACGGTTATTCGGGGACAGGGAGGCTCAGCCCCAGCATTTT
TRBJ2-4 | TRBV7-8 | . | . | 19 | CASSLGADSFNLAKNIQYF | TGTGCCAGCAGCTTAGGCGCCGACAGCTTTAACCTAGCCAAAAACATTCAGTACTTC
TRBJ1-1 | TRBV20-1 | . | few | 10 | CSAADVLAFF | TGCAGTGCTGCAGACGTGTTAGCTTTCTTT
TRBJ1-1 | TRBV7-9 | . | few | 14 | CASRVLFVVAEAFF | TGTGCCAGCAGAGTCTTATTCGTGGTGGCTGAAGCTTTCTTT
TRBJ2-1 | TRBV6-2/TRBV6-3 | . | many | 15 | CASSPATGSYNEQFF | TGTGCCAGCAGCCCCGCTACAGGGTCCTACAATGAGCAGTTCTTC
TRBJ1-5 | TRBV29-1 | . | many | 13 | CSSFDGLGQPQHF | TGCAGCTCCTTTGACGGATTGGGGCAGCCCCAGCATTTT
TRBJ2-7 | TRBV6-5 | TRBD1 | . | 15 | CASRLTGTDAYEQYF | TGTGCCAGCAGGTTAACCGGGACAGATGCCTACGAGCAGTACTTC